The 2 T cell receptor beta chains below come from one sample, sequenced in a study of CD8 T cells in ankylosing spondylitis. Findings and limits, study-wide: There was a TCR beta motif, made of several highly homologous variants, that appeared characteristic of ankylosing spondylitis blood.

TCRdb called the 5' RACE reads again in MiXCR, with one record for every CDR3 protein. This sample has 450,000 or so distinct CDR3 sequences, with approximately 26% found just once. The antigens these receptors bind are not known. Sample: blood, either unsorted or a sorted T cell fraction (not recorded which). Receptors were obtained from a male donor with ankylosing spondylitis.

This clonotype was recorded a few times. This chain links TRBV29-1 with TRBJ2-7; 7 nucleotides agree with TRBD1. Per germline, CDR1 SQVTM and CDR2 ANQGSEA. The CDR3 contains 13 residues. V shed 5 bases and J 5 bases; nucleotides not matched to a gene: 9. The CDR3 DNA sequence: TGCAGCGTTTATGACAGGGCAGGGAACGAGCAGTACTTC. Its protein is CSVYDRAGNEQYF.

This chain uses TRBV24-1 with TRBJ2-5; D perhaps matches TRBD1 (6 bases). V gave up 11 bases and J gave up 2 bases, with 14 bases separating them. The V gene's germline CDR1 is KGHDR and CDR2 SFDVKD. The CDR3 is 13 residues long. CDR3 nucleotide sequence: TGTGCCATCGAACCGCAGGGGCAAGAGACCCAGTACTTC. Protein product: CAIEPQGQETQYF.